A single sample gave rise to the 30 T cell receptor beta chains below, sequenced in a study of OX40 agonist ivuxolimab in advanced cancers. Here immunoSEQ multiplex PCR was the method, and the copy in TCRdb shows in-frame clones only, minus some. The sample lists about 90,000 clones; almost 90% were seen once. The specimen was CD4+ or CD8+ T cells sorted from blood, collected in a trial of the OX40 agonist ivuxolimab. These TCRs come from an adult with an advanced solid tumor such as melanoma, head and neck, liver or kidney cancer.

Comment on this clone: One junction end does not reproduce the germline sequence, and a read error may be involved. This rearrangement joins TRBV6-5 to TRBJ2-7; 8 nucleotides match TRBD1. Per germline, CDR1 MNHEY and CDR2 SVGAGI. The CDR3 runs 16 residues. CDR3 region: CASSHSGQVKIYEQYF. Written as DNA, the CDR3 is TGTGCCAGCAGTCACTCGGGACAGGTAAAGATTTACGAGCAGTACTTC.

J is TRBJ1-1 and V is TRBV5-5; 9 bases are a match to TRBD1. J gave up 8 bases and V 4 bases, and 3 bases lay outside the gene matches. Germline V gene sequence: CDR1 SGHKS, CDR2 YYEKEE (reference sequence). CDR3 length equals 12 residues. The CDR3 nucleotides are TGTGCCAGCAGCCATGGGACAGGGGAAGCTTTCTTT. It translates to CASSHGTGEAFF.

The CDR3 nucleotides read TGTGCCAGCAGCGTTGTGGGGGCCGCGAACACTGAAGCTTTCTTT. Its protein is CASSVVGAANTEAFF. The chain employs TRBV9 and TRBJ1-1; D perhaps matches TRBD1 (6 bases). The V gene's germline CDR1 is SGDLS and CDR2 YYNGEE. The CDR3 length is 15 residues. The ends were cut back, 2 bases at V and 1 base at J, with 12 bases in the middle.

CDR3 DNA: TGTGCCACATGGTGGTCTGCCAACACTGAAGCTTTCTTT. Amino acid sequence: CATWWSANTEAFF. The gene calls are TRBV6-5 and TRBJ1-1; D is uncertain. The V end lost 10 bases, the J end lost 2 bases, and 14 bases lay between the germline ends. From germline, CDR1 is MNHEY and CDR2 SVGAGI. This CDR3 region has 13 residues.

The rearrangement links TRBV10-3 to TRBJ1-2; 10 nucleotides match TRBD1. The germline gives CDR1 ENHRY, CDR2 SYGVKD. Losses at the gene ends were 6 bases for V and 2 bases for J; bases not matched to a gene: 3. The CDR3 is 14 amino acids. Here the CDR3 reads CAIREDRGNYGYTF. In nucleotides, the CDR3 is TGTGCCATCAGGGAGGACAGGGGGAACTATGGCTACACCTTC.

This chain connects TRBV19 to TRBJ1-2; 11 nucleotides align to TRBD1. CDR1 is LNHDA, CDR2 SQIVND, per germline (reference sequence). The ends lost 6 bases at V and 7 bases at J; junction bases unmatched: 7. The CDR3 consists of 14 residues. This CDR3 is CASSPDRGLGGYTF. The DNA for the CDR3 is TGTGCCAGTAGCCCGGACAGGGGGCTCGGTGGCTACACCTTC.

The chain employs TRBV5-5 and TRBJ2-6, with 9 bases identical to TRBD1. CDR3 length equals 15 residues. J gave up 4 bases and V 4 bases, and 3 bases lay outside the gene matches. From germline, CDR1 is SGHKS and CDR2 YYEKEE (reference sequence). The CDR3 here is CASSGTGRGANVLTF. DNA of the CDR3: TGTGCCAGCAGCGGGACAGGGCGGGGGGCCAACGTCCTGACTTTC.

This clone appeared a single time. The chain links TRBV6-1 to TRBJ1-5; D remains ambiguous. Germline CDR1 MNHNS, CDR2 SASEGT. Trimming pared 2 bases from V and 0 bases from J, leaving 11 bases between. The length of the CDR3 is 16 residues. CDR3 in amino acids: CASSERASFSNQPQHF. CDR3 bases: TGTGCCAGCAGTGAAAGGGCAAGCTTTAGCAATCAGCCCCAGCATTTT.

V is TRBV5-6 and J is TRBJ2-3, with D tentatively TRBD2 (5 bases). With 0 bases removed from V and 6 bases from J, the gap between germline ends came to 11 bases. This CDR3 has 14 residues. Germline CDR1 SGHDT, CDR2 YYEEEE. The CDR3 here is CASSLGLRLDTQYF. CDR3 DNA: TGTGCCAGCAGCTTGGGACTAAGGTTGGATACGCAGTATTTT.

This chain joins TRBV6-1 and TRBJ1-2; 7 bases map to TRBD1. This CDR3 has 15 amino acids. Germline values: CDR1 MNHNS, CDR2 SASEGT. Trimming cost V 3 bases and J 5 bases; bases outside gene matches: 9. The CDR3 spells CASSDRDRRRYGYTF. DNA of the CDR3: TGTGCCAGCAGTGATCGGGACAGAAGAAGATATGGCTACACCTTC.

The chain has TRBV30 and TRBJ2-7; TRBD1 agrees at 7 bases. V gave up 7 bases and J gave up 0 bases; unmatched junction bases: 24. The germline gives CDR1 GTSNPN, CDR2 SVGIG (reference sequence). The CDR3 extends over 19 amino acids. This chain's CDR3 is CALTGRTKSIDKTSYEQYF. For the CDR3, the DNA is TGTGCCTTGACAGGGCGTACAAAGTCCATAGATAAAACCTCCTACGAGCAGTACTTC. Filled out from reference TRBV30 and TRBJ2-7, the complete variable domain reads SQTIHQWPATLVQPVGSPLSLECTVEGTSNPNLYWYRQAAGRGLQLLFYSVGIGQISSEVPQNLSASRPQDRQFILSSKKLLLSDSGFYLCALTGRTKSIDKTSYEQYFGPGTRLTVT.

V gene TRBV19 combines with J gene TRBJ2-5; 9 bases map to TRBD1. The CDR3 has 15 amino acids. Germline V gene sequence: CDR1 LNHDA, CDR2 SQIVND (reference sequence). Trimming took 5 bases from V and 5 from J; bases not matched to a gene: 9. The CDR3 region is CASSFPGTGKETQYF. The DNA for the CDR3 is TGTGCCAGTAGTTTTCCCGGGACAGGGAAGGAGACCCAGTACTTC.

The rearrangement links TRBV7-8 to TRBJ2-4; 8 bases are a match to TRBD1. With V trimmed by 3 bases and J by 1 base, 14 bases remained unmatched. This CDR3 spans 19 amino acids. Germline V gives CDR1 SGHVS, CDR2 FQNEAQ. CDR3 coding DNA: TGTGCCAGCAGCTTTTCCGGGACAGGAACCCCGAGGGCCAAAAACATTCAGTACTTC. Amino acid sequence: CASSFSGTGTPRAKNIQYF.

The chain links TRBV2 to TRBJ2-7, with 8 bases fitting TRBD2. This CDR3 has 13 amino acids. Germline V CDR1 and CDR2: SNHLY, FYNNEI. J lost 2 bases, V lost 8 bases, and 5 bases had no gene match. In nucleotides, the CDR3 is TGTGCCAGCCACGATAGCGGGGCCTACGAGCAGTACTTC. It encodes CASHDSGAYEQYF.

This clone was counted only a few times. This rearrangement joins TRBV7-2 to TRBJ2-7, with 10 bases lining up with TRBD2. Germline trimming cut 2 bases from V and 6 bases from J; bases unmatched to any gene: 7. This CDR3 has 15 amino acids. Germline V lookup: CDR1 SGHTA, CDR2 FQGNSA. In nucleotides, the CDR3 is TGTGCCAGCAGCTTAAATCTAGCGGGGGTAAGCGAGCAGTACTTC. Encoded protein: CASSLNLAGVSEQYF.

The chain recombines TRBV28 with TRBJ1-5; D uncertain. This CDR3 is built from 15 residues. CDR1 and CDR2 (germline): MDHEN, SYDVKM. V dropped 3 bases and J dropped 2 bases, with 11 bases sitting between them. The CDR3: CASSLSLSGNQPQHF. The CDR3 DNA reads TGTGCCAGCAGTTTGAGTCTGTCTGGCAATCAGCCCCAGCATTTT.

The V call is TRBV19, the J call TRBJ2-7, with TRBD1 as a possible D gene (6 bases). The ends were cut back, 3 bases at V and 4 bases at J, with 10 bases in the middle. This CDR3 contains 13 residues. Germline V gene sequence: CDR1 LNHDA, CDR2 SQIVND (reference sequence). The CDR3 DNA sequence: TGTGCCAGTAGTATTGGACAGTCTTACGAGCAGTACTTC. Residues: CASSIGQSYEQYF.

This chain joins TRBV5-1 and TRBJ2-2, with 9 bases lining up with TRBD1. Trimming at V came to 1 base and at J to 5 bases, leaving 12 bases not matched to a gene. Germline lookup yields CDR1 SGHRS and CDR2 YFSETQ. The CDR3 totals 18 residues. The CDR3 bases are TGCGCCAGCAGCTTGTCATCGTCCGGGACAGGGACAACCGGGGAGCTGTTTTTT. It specifies CASSLSSSGTGTTGELFF.

The rearrangement joins TRBV27 to TRBJ2-5, with D possibly TRBD1 on 6 matching bases. V dropped 6 bases and J dropped 5 bases, with 16 bases sitting between them. In germline, CDR1 is MNHEY, CDR2 SMNVEV (reference sequence). This CDR3 region has 14 residues. CDR3 sequence reads: CASSHYYREETQYF. Written as DNA, the CDR3 is TGTGCCAGCAGCCATTATTACAGGGAGGAGACCCAGTACTTC.

This clone occurred once. DNA of the CDR3: TGTGCCTGGAGAAGAGACGGGGAGCTGTTTTTT. It codes for CAWRRDGELFF. V is TRBV30 and J is TRBJ2-2, with D uncertain. Trimming stripped 3 bases from V and 7 bases from J, with 6 bases between. The germline gives CDR1 GTSNPN, CDR2 SVGIG (reference sequence). The length of the CDR3 is 11 residues.

The chain has TRBV29-1 and TRBJ2-6, with TRBD2 identical over 7 bases. The ends lost 4 bases at V and 1 base at J; junction bases unmatched: 1. This CDR3 is 14 amino acids long. The V gene's germline CDR1 is SQVTM and CDR2 ANQGSEA. CDR3 loop: CSVGGGSGANVLTF. CDR3 DNA: TGCAGCGTTGGGGGGGGATCTGGGGCCAACGTCCTGACTTTC.

CDR3 sequence reads: CASRSGLPSYNEQFF. CDR3 bases: TGTGCCAGCAGGTCGGGACTCCCCTCCTACAATGAGCAGTTCTTC. The chain has TRBV5-6 and TRBJ2-1, with D possibly being TRBD2 (6 bases). The V gene's germline CDR1 is SGHDT and CDR2 YYEEEE. The CDR3 extends over 15 amino acids. Trimming removed 5 bases at V and 0 bases at J, with 12 bases between.

CDR3 nucleotides: TGTGCCAGCAGCGTACAGCGGGGGGCAACTGGAAACACCATATATTTT. This translates into CASSVQRGATGNTIYF. V and J are TRBV5-4 and TRBJ1-3; D may be TRBD1 (6 bases). In germline, CDR1 is SGHNT, CDR2 YYREEE (reference sequence). This CDR3 has 16 residues. The ends were cut back, 4 bases at V and 2 bases at J, with 16 bases in the middle.

This chain uses TRBV20-1 with TRBJ1-1; the D is unclear. The germline V and J ends were trimmed by 2 bases and 7 bases, with 8 bases remaining between them. The CDR3 loop spans 11 amino acids. Germline CDR1 reads DFQATT; CDR2 reads SNEGSKA (reference sequence). The CDR3 is CSARSYSEAFF. In DNA, the CDR3 is TGCAGTGCTAGAAGTTACAGTGAAGCTTTCTTT.

This rearrangement joins TRBV5-4 to TRBJ1-6; D may be TRBD1 (5 bases). Germline CDR1 and CDR2: SGHNT and YYREEE (reference sequence). There are 13 residues in the CDR3. Deletions cut 4 bases from V and 5 bases from J, with 7 bases between. The CDR3 bases are TGTGCCAGCAGCCCGGACAATAATTCACCCCTCCACTTT. Amino acids: CASSPDNNSPLHF.

This chain joins TRBV27 and TRBJ2-7; D might be TRBD2 (6 bases). Germline CDR1 is MNHEY and CDR2 is SMNVEV (reference sequence). The V gene lost 4 bases and the J gene lost 3 bases, with 16 bases spanning the gap. CDR3 length: 15 residues. This chain's CDR3 is CASSSSGGLYYEQYF. CDR3 sequence (DNA): TGTGCCAGCAGTTCTAGTGGAGGGCTCTACTACGAGCAGTACTTC.

J is TRBJ2-7 and V is TRBV5-6; 7 nucleotides align to TRBD1. The V and J ends lost 4 bases and 4 bases, in that order; junction bases with no gene match: 5. The length of the CDR3 is 13 residues. Germline V gene sequence: CDR1 SGHDT, CDR2 YYEEEE. CDR3 protein: CASSPATGYEQYF. In DNA, the CDR3 is TGTGCCAGCAGCCCCGCGACAGGGTACGAGCAGTACTTC.

This sequence joins TRBV6-5 and TRBJ2-1; TRBD1 might be the D (6 bases). The V end was cut by 4 bases, the J end by 8 bases, with 18 bases between. From germline, CDR1 is MNHEY and CDR2 SVGAGI. This CDR3 spans 15 amino acids. This CDR3 reads CASSFYPTGPHEQFF. The DNA for the CDR3 is TGTGCCAGCAGTTTTTATCCGACAGGACCCCATGAGCAGTTCTTC.

The V and J genes are TRBV2 and TRBJ2-5, with 7 bases that match TRBD2. Per the germline V gene, CDR1 is SNHLY and CDR2 is FYNNEI. This CDR3 contains 14 residues. The V gene end was trimmed by 8 bases and the J gene end by 1 base; junction bases not matched to a gene: 7. The CDR3 here is CASSGTKSQETQYF. In nucleotides, the CDR3 is TGTGCCAGCTCCGGGACTAAATCCCAAGAGACCCAGTACTTC.

This chain joins TRBV7-8 and TRBJ2-1; 9 positions match TRBD2. With V trimmed by 3 bases and J by 5 bases, 5 bases remained unmatched. There are 15 residues in the CDR3. Germline V gene sequence: CDR1 SGHVS, CDR2 FQNEAQ. CDR3 amino acids: CASSLSASGNNEQFF. DNA of the CDR3: TGTGCCAGCAGCTTGAGCGCTAGCGGGAACAATGAGCAGTTCTTC.